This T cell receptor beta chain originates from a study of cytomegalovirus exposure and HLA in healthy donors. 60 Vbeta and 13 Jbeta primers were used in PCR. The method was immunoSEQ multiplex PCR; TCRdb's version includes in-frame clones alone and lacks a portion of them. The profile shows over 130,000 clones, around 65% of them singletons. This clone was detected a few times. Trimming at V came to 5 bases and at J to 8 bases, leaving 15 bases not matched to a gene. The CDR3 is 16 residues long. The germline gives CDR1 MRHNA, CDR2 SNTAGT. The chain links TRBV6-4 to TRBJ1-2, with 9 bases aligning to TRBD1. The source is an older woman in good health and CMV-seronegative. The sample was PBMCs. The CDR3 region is CASSPSTGGDTGGYTF. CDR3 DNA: TGTGCCAGCAGTCCGTCCACAGGGGGCGATACGGGGGGCTACACCTTC.